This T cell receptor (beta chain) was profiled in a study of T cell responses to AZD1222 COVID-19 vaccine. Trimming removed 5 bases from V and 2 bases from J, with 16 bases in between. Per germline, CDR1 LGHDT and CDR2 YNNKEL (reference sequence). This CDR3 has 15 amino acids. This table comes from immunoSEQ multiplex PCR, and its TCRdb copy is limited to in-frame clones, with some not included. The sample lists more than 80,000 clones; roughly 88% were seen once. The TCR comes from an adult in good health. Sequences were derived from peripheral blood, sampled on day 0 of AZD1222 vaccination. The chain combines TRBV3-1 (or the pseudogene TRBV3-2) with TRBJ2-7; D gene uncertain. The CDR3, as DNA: TGTGCCAGCAGCAAAGGCCCGGACGGCGCCTACGAGCAGTACTTC. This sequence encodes CASSKGPDGAYEQYF.